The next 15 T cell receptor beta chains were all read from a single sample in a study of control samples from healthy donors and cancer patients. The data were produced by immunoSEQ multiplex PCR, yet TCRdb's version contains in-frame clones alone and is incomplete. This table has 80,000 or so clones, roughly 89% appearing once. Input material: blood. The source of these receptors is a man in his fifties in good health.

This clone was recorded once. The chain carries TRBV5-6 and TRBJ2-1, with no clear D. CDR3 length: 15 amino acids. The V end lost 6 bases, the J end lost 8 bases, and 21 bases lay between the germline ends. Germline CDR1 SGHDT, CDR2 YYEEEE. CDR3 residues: CASILGSFYGDEQFF. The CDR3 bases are TGTGCCAGCATTCTGGGGTCCTTCTACGGCGATGAGCAGTTCTTC.

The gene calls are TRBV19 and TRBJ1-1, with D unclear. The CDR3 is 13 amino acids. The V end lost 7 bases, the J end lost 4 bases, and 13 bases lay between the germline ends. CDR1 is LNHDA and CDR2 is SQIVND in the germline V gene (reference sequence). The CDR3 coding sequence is TGTGCCAGTACCTCCCGGAGCTTCACTGAAGCTTTCTTT. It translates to CASTSRSFTEAFF.

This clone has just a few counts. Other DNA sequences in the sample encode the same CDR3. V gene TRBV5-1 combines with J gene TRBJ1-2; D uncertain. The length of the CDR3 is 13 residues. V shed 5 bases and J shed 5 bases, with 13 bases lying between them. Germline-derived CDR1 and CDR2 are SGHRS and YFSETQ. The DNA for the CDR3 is TGCGCCAGCAGTCCGGGCCGGTTATATGGCTACACCTTC. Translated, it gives CASSPGRLYGYTF.

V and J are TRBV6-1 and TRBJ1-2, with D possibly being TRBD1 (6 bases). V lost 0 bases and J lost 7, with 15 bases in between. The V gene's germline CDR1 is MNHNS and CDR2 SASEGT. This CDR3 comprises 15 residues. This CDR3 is CASSEALTLQGGYTF. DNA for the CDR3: TGTGCCAGCAGTGAAGCCTTGACCTTACAGGGTGGCTACACCTTC.

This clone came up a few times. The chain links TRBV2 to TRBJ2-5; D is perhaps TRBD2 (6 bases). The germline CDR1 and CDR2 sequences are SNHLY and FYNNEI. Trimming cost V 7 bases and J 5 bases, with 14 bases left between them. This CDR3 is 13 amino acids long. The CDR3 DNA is TGTGCCAGCACCGTCGGACTACGGGAGACCCAGTACTTC. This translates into CASTVGLRETQYF.

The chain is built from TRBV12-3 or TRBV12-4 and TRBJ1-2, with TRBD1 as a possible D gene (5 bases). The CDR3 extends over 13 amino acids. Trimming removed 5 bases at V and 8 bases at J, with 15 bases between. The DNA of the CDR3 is TGTGCCAGCAGTCCTCGGGGGGTTTTGGGCTACACCTTC. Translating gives CASSPRGVLGYTF.

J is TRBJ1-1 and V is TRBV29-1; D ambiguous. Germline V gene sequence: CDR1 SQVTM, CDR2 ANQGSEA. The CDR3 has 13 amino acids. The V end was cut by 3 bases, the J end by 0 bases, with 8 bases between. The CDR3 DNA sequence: TGCAGCGTTGAGCTGGGGATGAACACTGAAGCTTTCTTT. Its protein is CSVELGMNTEAFF.

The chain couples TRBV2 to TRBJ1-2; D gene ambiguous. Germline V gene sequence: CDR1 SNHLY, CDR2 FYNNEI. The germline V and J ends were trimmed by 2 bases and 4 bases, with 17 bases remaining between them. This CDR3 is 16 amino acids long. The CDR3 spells CASSETNSPVSYGYTF. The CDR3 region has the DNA TGTGCCAGCAGTGAAACGAACTCCCCAGTAAGCTATGGCTACACCTTC.

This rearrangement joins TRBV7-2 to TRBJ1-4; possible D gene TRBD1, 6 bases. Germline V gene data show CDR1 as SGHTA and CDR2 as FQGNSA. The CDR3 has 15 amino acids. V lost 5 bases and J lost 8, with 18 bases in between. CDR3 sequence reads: CASSLTYRVDEKLFF. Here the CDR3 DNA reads TGTGCCAGCAGCCTCACCTACAGGGTTGACGAAAAACTGTTTTTT.

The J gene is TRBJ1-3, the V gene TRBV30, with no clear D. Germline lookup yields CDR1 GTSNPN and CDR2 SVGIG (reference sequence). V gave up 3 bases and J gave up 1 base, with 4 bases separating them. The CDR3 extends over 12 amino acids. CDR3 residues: CAWSKSGNTIYF. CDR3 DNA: TGTGCCTGGAGCAAATCTGGAAACACCATATATTTT.

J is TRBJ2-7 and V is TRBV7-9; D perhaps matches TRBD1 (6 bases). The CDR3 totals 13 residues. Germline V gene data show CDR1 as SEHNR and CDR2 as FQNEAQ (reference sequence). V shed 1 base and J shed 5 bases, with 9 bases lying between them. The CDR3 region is CASSLEQGNEQYF. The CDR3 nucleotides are TGTGCCAGCAGCTTAGAACAGGGCAACGAGCAGTACTTC.

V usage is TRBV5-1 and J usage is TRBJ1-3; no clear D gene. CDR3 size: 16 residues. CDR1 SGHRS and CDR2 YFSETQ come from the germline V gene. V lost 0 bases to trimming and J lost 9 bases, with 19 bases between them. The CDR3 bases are TGCGCCAGCAGCTTGGGCCCGGGCGGACTGGAGGGCACCATATATTTT. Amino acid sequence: CASSLGPGGLEGTIYF.

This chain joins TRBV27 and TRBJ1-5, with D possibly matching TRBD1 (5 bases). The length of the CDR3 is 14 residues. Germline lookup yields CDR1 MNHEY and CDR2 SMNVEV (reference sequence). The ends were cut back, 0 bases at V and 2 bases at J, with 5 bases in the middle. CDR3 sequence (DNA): TGTGCCAGCAGTTTATCAGGGGGCAATCAGCCCCAGCATTTT. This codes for CASSLSGGNQPQHF.

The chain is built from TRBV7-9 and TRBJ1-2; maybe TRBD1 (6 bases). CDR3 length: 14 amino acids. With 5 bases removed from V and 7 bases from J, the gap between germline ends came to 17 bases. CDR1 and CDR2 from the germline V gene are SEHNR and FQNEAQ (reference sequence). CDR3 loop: CASSGRDKGFGYTF. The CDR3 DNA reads TGTGCCAGCAGCGGCCGGGACAAAGGCTTTGGCTACACCTTC.

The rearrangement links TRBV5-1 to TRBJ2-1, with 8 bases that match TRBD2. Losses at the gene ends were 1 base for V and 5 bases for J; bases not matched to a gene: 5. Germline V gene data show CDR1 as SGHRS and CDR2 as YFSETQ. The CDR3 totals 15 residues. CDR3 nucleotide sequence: TGCGCCAGCAGCTTGCCTAGCGGGCTTCACAATGAGCAGTTCTTC. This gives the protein CASSLPSGLHNEQFF. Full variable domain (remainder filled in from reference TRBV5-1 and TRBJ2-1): KAGVTQTPRYLIKTRGQQVTLSCSPISGHRSVSWYQQTPGQGLQFLFEYFSETQRNKGNFPGRFSGRQFSNSRSEMNVSTLELGDSALYLCASSLPSGLHNEQFFGPGTRLTVL.